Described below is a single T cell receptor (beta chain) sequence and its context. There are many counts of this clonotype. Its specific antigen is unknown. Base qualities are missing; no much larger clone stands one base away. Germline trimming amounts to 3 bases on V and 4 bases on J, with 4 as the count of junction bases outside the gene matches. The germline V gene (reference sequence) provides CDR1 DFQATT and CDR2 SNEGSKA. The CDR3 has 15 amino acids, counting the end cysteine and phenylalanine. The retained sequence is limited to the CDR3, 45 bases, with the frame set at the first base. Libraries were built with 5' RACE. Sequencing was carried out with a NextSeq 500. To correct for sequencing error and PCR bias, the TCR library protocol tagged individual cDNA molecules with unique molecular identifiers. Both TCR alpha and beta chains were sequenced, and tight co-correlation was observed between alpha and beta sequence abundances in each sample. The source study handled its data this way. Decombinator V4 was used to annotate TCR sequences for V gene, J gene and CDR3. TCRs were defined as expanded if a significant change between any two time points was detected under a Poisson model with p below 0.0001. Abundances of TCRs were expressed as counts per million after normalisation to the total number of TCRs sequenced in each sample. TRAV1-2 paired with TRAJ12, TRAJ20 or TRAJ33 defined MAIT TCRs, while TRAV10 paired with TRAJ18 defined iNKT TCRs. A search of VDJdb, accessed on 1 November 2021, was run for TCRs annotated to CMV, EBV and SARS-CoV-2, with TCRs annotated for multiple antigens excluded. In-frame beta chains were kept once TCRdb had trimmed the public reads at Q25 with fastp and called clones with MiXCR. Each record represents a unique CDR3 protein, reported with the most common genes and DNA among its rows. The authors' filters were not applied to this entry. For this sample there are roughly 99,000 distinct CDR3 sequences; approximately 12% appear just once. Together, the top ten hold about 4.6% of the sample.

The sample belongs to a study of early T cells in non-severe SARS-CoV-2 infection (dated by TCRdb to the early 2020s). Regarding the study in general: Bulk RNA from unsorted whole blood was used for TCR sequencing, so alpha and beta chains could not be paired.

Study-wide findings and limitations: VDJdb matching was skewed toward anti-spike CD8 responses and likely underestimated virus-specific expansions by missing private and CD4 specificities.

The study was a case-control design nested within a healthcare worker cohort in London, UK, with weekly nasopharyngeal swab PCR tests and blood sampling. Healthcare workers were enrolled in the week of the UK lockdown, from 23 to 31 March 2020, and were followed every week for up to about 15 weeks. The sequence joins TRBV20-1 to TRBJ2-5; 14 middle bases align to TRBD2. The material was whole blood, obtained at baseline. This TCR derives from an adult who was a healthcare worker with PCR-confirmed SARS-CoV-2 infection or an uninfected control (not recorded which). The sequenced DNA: TGCAGTGCTAGTAAGACTAGCGGGAGGGCAGAGACCCAGTACTTC. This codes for CSASKTSGRAETQYF.